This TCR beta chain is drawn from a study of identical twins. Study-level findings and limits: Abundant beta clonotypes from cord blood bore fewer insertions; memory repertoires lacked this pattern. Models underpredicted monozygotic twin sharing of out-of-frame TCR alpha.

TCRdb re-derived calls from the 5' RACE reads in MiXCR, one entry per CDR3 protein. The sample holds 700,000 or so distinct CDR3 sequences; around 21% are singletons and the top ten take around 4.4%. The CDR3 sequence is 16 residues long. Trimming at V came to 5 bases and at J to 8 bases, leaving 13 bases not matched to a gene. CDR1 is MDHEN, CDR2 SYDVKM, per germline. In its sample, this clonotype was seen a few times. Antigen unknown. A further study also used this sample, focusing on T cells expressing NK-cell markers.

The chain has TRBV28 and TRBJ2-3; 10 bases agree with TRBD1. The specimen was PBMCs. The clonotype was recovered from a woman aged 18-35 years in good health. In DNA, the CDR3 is TGTGCCAGCAGTCCATTGGGACAGGGGAATGAGGGTACGCAGTATTTT. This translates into CASSPLGQGNEGTQYF.